This T cell receptor (beta chain) was captured by sequencing in a study of blood T cell repertoires in COVID-19. Study at large: Italy, Spain and the United States were the sources of the convalescent and acute COVID-19 samples. T cells, B-cell-depleted T cells, or PBMCs supplied cDNA or gDNA.

Germline CDR1 reads SGHRS; CDR2 reads YFSETQ. This CDR3 region has 14 residues. Trimming cost V 0 bases and J 4 bases, with 10 bases left between them. Source study methods: Reference gene primer amplification gave estimated nucleated cell counts. Generated by immunoSEQ multiplex PCR, the TCRdb table keeps only in-frame clones and is missing some. V and J calls and clone size are those listed in that table; D and trimming were worked out from the DNA. This table holds about 240,000 clones, about 80% found once. The TCR originated in a woman of 80 years or more with acute or convalescent COVID-19. The gene calls are TRBV5-1 and TRBJ1-1, with D possibly being TRBD1 (6 bases). Sequenced input: peripheral blood. The CDR3 DNA is TGCGCCAGCAGCTTGGACAGGGCGGGCACTGAAGCTTTCTTT. Protein: CASSLDRAGTEAFF.